This TCR beta chain was sequenced in a study of blood T cell repertoires in COVID-19. The CDR3 length is 13 residues. The V gene lost 6 bases and the J gene lost 5 bases, with 12 bases spanning the gap. The germline gives CDR1 MNHEY, CDR2 SVGAGI. This table comes from immunoSEQ multiplex PCR, and its TCRdb copy is limited to in-frame clones, with some not included. The sample holds under 100,000 clones, approximately 90% seen once. The V and J genes are TRBV6-5 and TRBJ2-3, with D maybe TRBD1 (6 bases). The sequencing sample was made of peripheral blood. This sequence originates from a man aged 45-65 years with acute or convalescent COVID-19. CDR3: CASSQLRGDTQYF. The CDR3 region has the DNA TGTGCCAGCAGCCAGCTCAGGGGAGATACGCAGTATTTT.